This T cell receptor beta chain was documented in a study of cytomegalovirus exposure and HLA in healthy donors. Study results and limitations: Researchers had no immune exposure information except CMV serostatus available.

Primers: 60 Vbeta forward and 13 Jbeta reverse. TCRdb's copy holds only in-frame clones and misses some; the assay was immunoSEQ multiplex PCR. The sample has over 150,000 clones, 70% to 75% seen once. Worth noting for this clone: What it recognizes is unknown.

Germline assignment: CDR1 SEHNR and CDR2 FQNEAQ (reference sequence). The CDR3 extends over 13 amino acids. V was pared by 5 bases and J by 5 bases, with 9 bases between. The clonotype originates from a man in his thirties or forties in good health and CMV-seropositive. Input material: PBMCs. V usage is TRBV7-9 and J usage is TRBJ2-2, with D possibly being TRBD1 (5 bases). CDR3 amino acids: CASSLGQTGELFF. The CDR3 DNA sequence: TGTGCCAGCAGCCTCGGACAAACCGGGGAGCTGTTTTTT. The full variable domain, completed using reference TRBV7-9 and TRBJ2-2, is DTGVSQNPRHKITKRGQNVTFRCDPISEHNRLYWYRQTLGQGPEFLTYFQNEAQLEKSRLLSDRFSAERPKGSFSTLEIQRTEQGDSAMYLCASSLGQTGELFFGEGSRLTVL.